This T cell receptor beta chain is from a study of cytomegalovirus exposure and HLA in healthy donors. Germline-derived CDR1 and CDR2 are MGHRA and YSYEKL. The V and J ends lost 4 bases and 7 bases, in that order; junction bases with no gene match: 6. CDR3 length equals 14 residues. PCR amplification relied on 60 Vbeta primers (plus 13 Jbeta primers). Profiled with immunoSEQ multiplex PCR; TCRdb holds only in-frame clones, not every one. The sample contains 100,000 to 150,000 clones, approximately 80% of which appear only once. The TCR sequence derives from a man aged 25-40 years in good health and CMV-seropositive. The specimen was PBMCs. The gene calls are TRBV4-1 and TRBJ1-4, with 7 bases lining up with TRBD1. The chain's CDR3 is CASSPSGGSEKLFF. The CDR3 DNA sequence: TGCGCCAGCAGCCCATCAGGGGGAAGTGAAAAACTGTTTTTT.